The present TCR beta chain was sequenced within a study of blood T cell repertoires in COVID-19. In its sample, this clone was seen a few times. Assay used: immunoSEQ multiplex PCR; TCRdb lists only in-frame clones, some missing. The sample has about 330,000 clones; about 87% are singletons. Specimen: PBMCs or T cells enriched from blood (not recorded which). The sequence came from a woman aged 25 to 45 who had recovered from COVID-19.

Here the CDR3 reads CASSLSSTGGGNTIYF. The CDR3 DNA is TGTGCCAGCAGCTTGTCGAGCACAGGGGGAGGAAACACCATATATTTT. The chain combines TRBV7-2 with TRBJ1-3; the match to TRBD1 covers 8 bases. The CDR3 runs 16 residues. Trimming cost V 3 bases and J 4 bases; bases outside gene matches: 8. Germline V lookup: CDR1 SGHTA, CDR2 FQGNSA.